This passage covers 14 T cell receptor beta chains from one sample sequenced in a study of molecular identifiers for immune sequencing clone quantification. MiXCR was run by TCRdb on the PCR reads, yielding one entry per CDR3 protein. The sample holds 45,000 to 65,000 distinct CDR3 sequences; about 23% are singletons and the top ten take around 2%. What was sequenced was naive CD8+ T cells from blood, with Jurkat cell RNA spiked in. As to subset: FACS-sorted CD8+CD4-CCR7+CD45RA+ naive T cells. The receptors shown here come from a human donor in good health. Some libraries in this study had Jurkat cell RNA spiked in.

Of note for this clonotype: A read error may be the cause here, since a much bigger clone is one base away. The chain links TRBV6-1 to TRBJ2-7; 9 bases fit TRBD1. The CDR3 is made up of 15 amino acids. The germline V gene has CDR1 MNHNS and CDR2 SASEGT. V lost 6 bases and J lost 2; bases outside the gene matches: 8. CDR3 bases: TGTGCCAGCAGCGAGGGACAGGGTAGCACCTACGAGCAGTACTTC. Protein sequence: CASSEGQGSTYEQYF.

This clonotype was detected ten times or more. The gene calls are TRBV29-1 and TRBJ1-4; D remains unclear. This CDR3 has 13 amino acids. Trimming took 8 bases from V and 7 from J, leaving 17 bases between them. The germline CDR1 and CDR2 sequences are SQVTM and ANQGSEA. The CDR3 reads CSISEGNGEKLFF. CDR3 DNA: TGCAGCATATCGGAGGGAAACGGTGAAAAACTGTTTTTT.

Comment on this clonotype: This may be a read error, as it is one base from a much larger clone. This CDR3 fails to terminate in the conserved phenylalanine or tryptophan, so it likely reflects a read error. This sequence joins TRBV7-9 and TRBJ1-2; 9 positions match TRBD1. Germline V gene sequence: CDR1 SEHNR, CDR2 FQNEAQ (reference sequence). The V and J ends lost 1 base and 8 bases, in that order; junction bases with no gene match: 2. The CDR3 covers 13 residues. The CDR3 spells CASSLGQGDGYTS. The CDR3 region has the DNA TGTGCCAGCAGCTTAGGACAGGGGGACGGCTACACCTCC.

This clonotype was seen repeatedly, ten times or more. V and J are TRBV2 and TRBJ2-7, with TRBD2 identical over 8 bases. With V trimmed by 2 bases and J by 0 bases, 6 bases remained unmatched. Germline V lookup: CDR1 SNHLY, CDR2 FYNNEI. This CDR3 is built from 16 residues. The CDR3 here is CASSEMGGGSSYEQYF. In DNA, the CDR3 is TGTGCCAGCAGTGAAATGGGCGGGGGGTCCTCCTACGAGCAGTACTTC.

This clonotype was recorded a few times. The CDR3 does not end in the conserved phenylalanine or tryptophan, so this is likely a read error. The rearrangement links TRBV27 to TRBJ1-5; the D is unclear. The CDR3 spans 14 residues. In germline, CDR1 is MNHEY, CDR2 SMNVEV (reference sequence). V was trimmed by 6 bases and J by 0 bases, leaving 9 bases between them. The CDR3, as DNA: TGTGCCAGCAGGCCGGTTTATAGCAATCAGCCCCAGCATTCT. This sequence encodes CASRPVYSNQPQHS.

The gene calls are TRBV9 and TRBJ1-1, with D perhaps matching TRBD1 (6 bases). The germline V gene encodes CDR1 SGDLS and CDR2 YYNGEE. Trimming took 0 bases from V and 5 from J, leaving 11 bases between them. CDR3 length: 14 amino acids. CDR3 in amino acids: CASSVDREGTEAFF. Written as DNA, the CDR3 is TGTGCCAGCAGCGTAGACAGGGAAGGAACTGAAGCTTTCTTT. The variable domain in full, with the rest retrieved from reference TRBV9 and TRBJ1-1, is DSGVTQTPKHLITATGQRVTLRCSPRSGDLSVYWYQQSLDQGLQFLIQYYNGEERAKGNILERFSAQQFPDLHSELNLSSLELGDSALYFCASSVDREGTEAFFGQGTRLTVV.

The V and J genes are TRBV27 and TRBJ2-3; 9 bases fit TRBD1. Looked up from germline, CDR1 is MNHEY and CDR2 is SMNVEV (reference sequence). The CDR3 is made up of 14 amino acids. The V gene end was trimmed by 5 bases and the J gene end by 4 bases; junction bases not matched to a gene: 4. CDR3 nucleotides: TGTGCCAGCAGTATGGGACAGGGTCCAGATACGCAGTATTTT. Translated: CASSMGQGPDTQYF.

This chain connects TRBV11-2 to TRBJ2-7, with TRBD1 matching 7 bases. This CDR3 region has 14 residues. The germline CDR1 and CDR2 sequences are SGHAT and FQNNGV. V lost 5 bases to trimming and J lost 2 bases; unmatched junction nucleotides: 6. The CDR3 sequence is CASSRGQNTYEQYF. In DNA form, the CDR3 reads TGTGCCAGCAGCAGGGGGCAAAACACCTACGAGCAGTACTTC.

This clonotype has a count of ten or more. The chain uses TRBV7-2 and TRBJ1-1; D is uncertain. The CDR3 runs to 17 residues. Trimming stripped 1 base from V and 1 base from J, with 16 bases between. In germline, CDR1 is SGHTA, CDR2 FQGNSA. The DNA of the CDR3 is TGTGCCAGCAGCTTAGATGCAAAAAGCACACCGAACACTGAAGCTTTCTTT. Translation gives CASSLDAKSTPNTEAFF.

This clonotype was observed many times. V is TRBV2 and J is TRBJ2-3, with a possible D match to TRBD1 (6 bases). This CDR3 comprises 15 residues. V was shortened by 8 bases and J by 0 bases, with 15 bases between the two germline ends. The germline V gene encodes CDR1 SNHLY and CDR2 FYNNEI. For the CDR3, the DNA is TGTGCCAGCGGAACCGGGACAACTAGCACAGATACGCAGTATTTT. Residues: CASGTGTTSTDTQYF. Using reference TRBV2 and TRBJ2-3 for the parts outside the CDR3, the full variable domain is EPEVTQTPSHQVTQMGQEVILRCVPISNHLYFYWYRQILGQKVEFLVSFYNNEISEKSEIFDDQFSVERPDGSNFTLKIRSTKLEDSAMYFCASGTGTTSTDTQYFGPGTRLTVL.

At least ten counts were recorded for this clonotype. The chain carries TRBV4-1 and TRBJ2-3; D is perhaps TRBD2 (5 bases). The CDR3 contains 18 residues. The V gene's germline CDR1 is MGHRA and CDR2 YSYEKL. Trimming removed 2 bases at V and 3 bases at J, with 21 bases between. This CDR3 is CASSQRVLREPGTDTQYF. DNA of the CDR3: TGCGCCAGCAGCCAACGAGTTCTCCGGGAACCGGGTACAGATACGCAGTATTTT.

This clonotype was observed at least ten times. The chain uses TRBV4-1 and TRBJ2-1; 14 nucleotides align to TRBD2. V lost 3 bases, J lost 8 bases, and 9 bases stayed unmatched. CDR3 length equals 17 residues. Looked up from germline, CDR1 is MGHRA and CDR2 is YSYEKL. The CDR3: CASSHGTSGRMGDEQFF. The CDR3 bases are TGCGCCAGCAGCCACGGGACTAGCGGGAGAATGGGAGATGAGCAGTTCTTC.

This clonotype was seen repeatedly, ten times or more. The genes are TRBV4-1 and TRBJ1-3; no clear D. The V end lost 1 base, the J end lost 0 bases, and 7 bases lay between the germline ends. The germline CDR1 and CDR2 sequences are MGHRA and YSYEKL. The CDR3 is 15 amino acids. The CDR3 nucleotides are TGCGCCAGCAGCCAAGGTCGCTACTCTGGAAACACCATATATTTT. It yields the protein CASSQGRYSGNTIYF.

This clonotype has at least ten counts. This chain uses TRBV30 with TRBJ2-5, with D possibly matching TRBD2 (6 bases). The CDR3 runs to 15 residues. The V end lost 0 bases, the J end lost 0 bases, and 11 bases lay between the germline ends. Germline V gene lookup returns CDR1 GTSNPN and CDR2 SVGIG (reference sequence). CDR3 in amino acids: CAWSVLGGNQETQYF. CDR3 bases: TGTGCCTGGAGTGTACTAGGCGGGAACCAAGAGACCCAGTACTTC.